The 20 T cell receptor beta chains below were found in one sample sequenced in a study of vaccination effects on CD4 cells after COVID-19 (dated by TCRdb to between 2020 and 2023). Libraries were built with the immunoSEQ multiplex PCR assay. The clones in this table, taken by TCRdb from immuneACCESS, are in-frame only. Not every clone is retained; where verified, under half of the shortfall comes from an unresolved V gene, and the cause of the rest is unknown. The sample records roughly 76,000 clones, about 74% of which are singletons. Approximately 2% of the sample is held by the ten biggest clonotypes. Their specific antigens are unknown. To identify antigen-specific CD4+ T cell clonotypes by their expansion, the ViraFEST assay first stimulated PBMC with viral peptide pools and then applied TCR sequencing. After around ten days of culture, CD4+ T cells were isolated with the EasySep CD4+ T cell isolation kit.

The starting material was CD4+ T cells from PBMCs cultured with HCoV-229E spike peptides, obtained before COVID-19 vaccination. Interpreted using the paper, the cell subset or site label stands for: HCoV-229E spike overlapping peptide pool stimulation. These receptors were collected from a human donor who received a COVID-19 vaccine.

The rearrangement links TRBV2 to TRBJ2-7; D unclear. V was clipped by 0 bases and J by 3 bases, with 6 bases between them. Per germline, CDR1 SNHLY and CDR2 FYNNEI. This CDR3 has 13 amino acids. This CDR3 is CASSEAAGYEQYV. CDR3 coding DNA: TGTGCCAGCAGTGAAGCGGCCGGCTACGAGCAGTACGTC.

This sequence joins TRBV28 and TRBJ1-3; 7 bases are shared with TRBD1. Germline-derived CDR1 and CDR2 are MDHEN and SYDVKM. The CDR3 is 13 residues long. J was trimmed by 4 bases and V by 10 bases; bases with no gene match: 7. CDR3 loop: CAILKTGGNTIYF. The DNA of the CDR3 is TGTGCCATCCTGAAGACAGGGGGAAACACCATATATTTT.

This chain connects TRBV6-5 to TRBJ1-2; the D is unclear. Trimming took 0 bases from V and 7 from J, leaving 12 bases between them. The CDR3 consists of 14 residues. Germline V gives CDR1 MNHEY, CDR2 SVGAGI. CDR3 sequence: CASSYSPGGSGYTF. In DNA, the CDR3 is TGTGCCAGCAGTTACTCGCCTGGAGGCTCTGGCTACACCTTC.

This clone was detected only a few times. The chain uses TRBV10-3 and TRBJ1-3; D uncertain. Per germline, CDR1 ENHRY and CDR2 SYGVKD. Trimming removed 8 bases from V and 0 bases from J, with 5 bases in between. This CDR3 spans 12 amino acids. CDR3 sequence (DNA): TGTGCCATCGGCCCCTCTGGAAACACCATATATTTT. Protein: CAIGPSGNTIYF.

The CDR3: CASSSDGFSNTGELFF. The CDR3 nucleotides are TGTGCCAGCAGCTCAGACGGATTTTCGAACACCGGGGAGCTGTTTTTT. J is TRBJ2-2 and V is TRBV11-3, with D hard to call. With 4 bases removed from V and 0 bases from J, the gap between germline ends came to 12 bases. The length of the CDR3 is 16 residues. The germline CDR1 and CDR2 sequences are SGHNT and YENEEA.

This chain connects TRBV7-9 to TRBJ2-3; no clear D gene. Germline V gene data show CDR1 as SEHNR and CDR2 as FQNEAQ (reference sequence). This CDR3 has 15 amino acids. Deletions cut 6 bases from V and 5 bases from J, with 18 bases between. CDR3 sequence reads: CASRGGVQRVDTQYF. The CDR3 DNA is TGTGCCAGCAGGGGTGGAGTCCAACGAGTAGATACGCAGTATTTT. The full variable domain, with the rest looked up from reference TRBV7-9 and TRBJ2-3, is DTGVSQNPRHKITKRGQNVTFRCDPISEHNRLYWYRQTLGQGPEFLTYFQNEAQLEKSRLLSDRFSAERPKGSFSTLEIQRTEQGDSAMYLCASRGGVQRVDTQYFGPGTRLTVL.

The rearrangement joins TRBV2 to TRBJ2-5; D is ambiguous. Between the trimmed V and J ends, which lost 8 bases and 4 bases, there was a span of 8 bases. From germline, CDR1 is SNHLY and CDR2 FYNNEI. The length of the CDR3 is 11 residues. The DNA for the CDR3 is TGTGCCAGCTTAGTGGGAGAGACCCAGTACTTC. Translated, it gives CASLVGETQYF.

The chain links TRBV7-3 to TRBJ1-1; no reliable D call. In germline, CDR1 is SGHTA, CDR2 FQGTGA. Trimming removed 2 bases from V and 0 bases from J, with 4 bases in between. CDR3 length equals 13 residues. CDR3 coding DNA: TGTGCCAGCAGCTTATCAGTGAACACTGAAGCTTTCTTT. Translation: CASSLSVNTEAFF.

The chain is built from TRBV2 and TRBJ2-7; 9 positions agree with TRBD1. CDR3 length equals 13 residues. From germline, CDR1 is SNHLY and CDR2 FYNNEI. Trimming removed 11 bases from V and 5 bases from J; junction bases left unmatched: 10. The CDR3 DNA follows: TGTGCCGAGAGCAGGGACAGGGACAACGAGCAGTACGTC. Residues: CAESRDRDNEQYV.

The chain links TRBV5-6 to TRBJ1-4, with D uncertain. CDR3 size: 15 residues. Trimming removed 4 bases from V and 4 bases from J, with 14 bases in between. The germline gives CDR1 SGHDT, CDR2 YYEEEE. The CDR3 spells CASSAPSGVNEKLFF. DNA of the CDR3: TGTGCCAGCAGCGCTCCCTCGGGAGTTAATGAAAAACTGTTTTTT.

The chain recombines TRBV6-5 with TRBJ1-2; 7 bases align to TRBD1. The CDR3 spans 13 residues. The germline V gene encodes CDR1 MNHEY and CDR2 SVGAGI. V lost 6 bases and J lost 4; bases outside the gene matches: 5. CDR3 protein: CASRSGTAYGYTF. The CDR3 DNA reads as TGTGCCAGCAGGTCCGGGACAGCCTATGGCTACACCTTC.

This chain uses TRBV6-6 with TRBJ1-1; D is unclear. The length of the CDR3 is 13 residues. The V gene's germline CDR1 is MNHNY and CDR2 SVGAGI (reference sequence). The V end lost 7 bases, the J end lost 4 bases, and 13 bases lay between the germline ends. CDR3 DNA: TGTGCCAGCATACGGGGTTCCGGCACTGAAGCTTTCTTT. This sequence encodes CASIRGSGTEAFF.

This CDR3 is CASSVGNAGETQYF. CDR3 nucleotide sequence: TGTGCCAGCAGCGTAGGGAACGCAGGGGAGACCCAGTACTTC. The chain uses TRBV9 and TRBJ2-5; tentative D call: TRBD1 (5 bases). Looked up from germline, CDR1 is SGDLS and CDR2 is YYNGEE. CDR3 length: 14 amino acids. V was pared by 0 bases and J by 5 bases, with 11 bases between. The variable domain in full, with the rest retrieved from reference TRBV9 and TRBJ2-5, is DSGVTQTPKHLITATGQRVTLRCSPRSGDLSVYWYQQSLDQGLQFLIQYYNGEERAKGNILERFSAQQFPDLHSELNLSSLELGDSALYFCASSVGNAGETQYFGPGTRLLVL.

This clone was seen more than once but under ten times. The chain recombines TRBV2 with TRBJ1-4, with D perhaps matching TRBD1 (5 bases). The ends were cut back, 2 bases at V and 6 bases at J, with 10 bases in the middle. This CDR3 comprises 14 residues. Germline V gives CDR1 SNHLY, CDR2 FYNNEI. The CDR3 DNA sequence: TGTGCCAGCAGTGAATTGACAGTTGATGAAAAACTGTTTTTT. Residues: CASSELTVDEKLFF.

The genes are TRBV7-6 and TRBJ1-4; D perhaps matches TRBD1 (6 bases). Germline loops: CDR1 SGHVS, CDR2 FNYEAQ. V was trimmed by 4 bases and J by 5 bases, leaving 14 bases between them. There are 15 residues in the CDR3. The CDR3 coding sequence is TGTGCCAGCAGCTCGACACAGGGCGGAAATGAAAAACTGTTTTTT. This sequence encodes CASSSTQGGNEKLFF.

The table lists this clone with a few counts. The chain links TRBV5-1 to TRBJ1-3; D is possibly TRBD1 (6 bases). The CDR3 is made up of 14 amino acids. The ends were cut back, 3 bases at V and 1 base at J, with 8 bases in the middle. The V gene's germline CDR1 is SGHRS and CDR2 YFSETQ. CDR3 loop: CASSSGTSGNTIYF. The CDR3 coding sequence is TGCGCCAGCAGCTCCGGGACATCTGGAAACACCATATATTTT.

The chain combines TRBV5-5 with TRBJ2-3; D unclear. The ends were cut back, 3 bases at V and 2 bases at J, with 4 bases in the middle. This CDR3 has 12 amino acids. Germline lookup yields CDR1 SGHKS and CDR2 YYEKEE (reference sequence). The DNA for the CDR3 is TGTGCCAGCAGCTCGTTCACAGATACGCAGTATTTT. Translating gives CASSSFTDTQYF.

This clone appeared a few times. The genes are TRBV6-5 and TRBJ1-5, with TRBD1 as a possible D gene (6 bases). Germline V CDR1 and CDR2: MNHEY, SVGAGI. The CDR3 runs 14 residues. V gave up 6 bases and J gave up 4 bases, with 13 bases separating them. The CDR3 reads CASSPDSSNQPQHF. The CDR3 DNA reads as TGTGCCAGCAGCCCGGACAGTTCTAATCAGCCCCAGCATTTT.

The chain couples TRBV7-2 to TRBJ1-1, with a possible D match to TRBD1 (5 bases). CDR1 and CDR2 (germline): SGHTA, FQGNSA. V was pared by 3 bases and J by 4 bases, with 15 bases between. There are 15 residues in the CDR3. The CDR3 bases are TGTGCCAGCAGCTTCGACATTGCTGGGGGCACTGAAGCTTTCTTT. Translated: CASSFDIAGGTEAFF.

Written as DNA, the CDR3 is TGTGCCAGCTCACAACTTAGGGAGTCCGAGCAGTACGTC. Its protein is CASSQLRESEQYV. The chain is built from TRBV18 and TRBJ2-7; D may be TRBD2 (5 bases). The V gene lost 4 bases and the J gene lost 6 bases, with 13 bases spanning the gap. The CDR3 is made up of 13 amino acids. Germline loops: CDR1 KGHSH, CDR2 LQKENI.